This T cell receptor beta chain was sequenced during a study of shared clonotypes between healthy human individuals. The study, taken as a whole, reports: Memory subsets generally showed lower estimated richness than naive subsets.

The test was conducted at deep level. Profiled with immunoSEQ multiplex PCR; TCRdb holds only in-frame clones, not every one. The profile shows about 1 million clones, about 77% of them singletons. For this clone: Antigen unknown.

Nashville, Tennessee was home to all donors, each a Caucasian adult. Sequencing was performed on memory CD4+ T cells sorted from blood. Specified subset: CD45RA-negative fraction. The receptor comes from a man aged 18 to 29 in good health.

The CDR3 sequence is CASSFGLAGQETQYF. The CDR3 nucleotides are TGCGCCAGCAGCTTTGGACTAGCGGGACAAGAGACCCAGTACTTC. The chain combines TRBV5-1 with TRBJ2-5; TRBD2 matches 12 bases. The CDR3 loop spans 15 amino acids. Germline assignment: CDR1 SGHRS and CDR2 YFSETQ. V lost 2 bases and J lost 2; bases outside the gene matches: 1.